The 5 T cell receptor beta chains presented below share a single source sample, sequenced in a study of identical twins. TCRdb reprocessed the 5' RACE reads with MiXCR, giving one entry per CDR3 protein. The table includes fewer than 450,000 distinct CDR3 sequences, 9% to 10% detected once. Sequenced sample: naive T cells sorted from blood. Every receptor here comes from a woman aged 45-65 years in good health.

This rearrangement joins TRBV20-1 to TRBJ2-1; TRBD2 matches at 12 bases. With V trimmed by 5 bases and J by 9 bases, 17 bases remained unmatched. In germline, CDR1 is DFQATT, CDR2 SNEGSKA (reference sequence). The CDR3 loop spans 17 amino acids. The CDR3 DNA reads TGCAGTGCTTATTCGACTAGCGGGGGACCCACAGGGCCTGAGCAGTTCTTC. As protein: CSAYSTSGGPTGPEQFF.

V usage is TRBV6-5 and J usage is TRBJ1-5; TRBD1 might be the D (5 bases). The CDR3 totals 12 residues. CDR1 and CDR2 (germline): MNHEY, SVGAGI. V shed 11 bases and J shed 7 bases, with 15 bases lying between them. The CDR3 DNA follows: TGTGCCGGGGCGGTCAGTTTACAGCCCCAGCATTTT. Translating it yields CAGAVSLQPQHF.

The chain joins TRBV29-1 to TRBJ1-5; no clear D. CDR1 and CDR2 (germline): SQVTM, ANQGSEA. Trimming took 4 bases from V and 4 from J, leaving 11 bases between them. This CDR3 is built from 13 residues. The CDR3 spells CSVGTALNQPQHF. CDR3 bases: TGCAGCGTTGGGACGGCTCTGAATCAGCCCCAGCATTTT. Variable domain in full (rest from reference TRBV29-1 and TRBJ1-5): SAVISQKPSRDICQRGTSLTIQCQVDSQVTMMFWYRQQPGQSLTLIATANQGSEATYESGFVIDKFPISRPNLTFSTLTVSNMSPEDSSIYLCSVGTALNQPQHFGDGTRLSIL.

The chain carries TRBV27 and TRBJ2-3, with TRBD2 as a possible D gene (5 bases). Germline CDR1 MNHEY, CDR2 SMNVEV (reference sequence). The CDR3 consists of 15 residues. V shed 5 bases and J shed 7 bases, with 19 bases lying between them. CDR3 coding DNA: TGTGCCAGCAGTCCGTACGTAGCGATCGTGAATACGCAGTATTTT. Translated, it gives CASSPYVAIVNTQYF.

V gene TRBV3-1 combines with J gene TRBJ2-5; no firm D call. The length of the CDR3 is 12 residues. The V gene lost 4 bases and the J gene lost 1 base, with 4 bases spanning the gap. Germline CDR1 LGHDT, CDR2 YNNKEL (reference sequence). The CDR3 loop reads CASSLIQETQYF. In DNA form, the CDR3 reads TGTGCCAGCAGCCTTATCCAAGAGACCCAGTACTTC.